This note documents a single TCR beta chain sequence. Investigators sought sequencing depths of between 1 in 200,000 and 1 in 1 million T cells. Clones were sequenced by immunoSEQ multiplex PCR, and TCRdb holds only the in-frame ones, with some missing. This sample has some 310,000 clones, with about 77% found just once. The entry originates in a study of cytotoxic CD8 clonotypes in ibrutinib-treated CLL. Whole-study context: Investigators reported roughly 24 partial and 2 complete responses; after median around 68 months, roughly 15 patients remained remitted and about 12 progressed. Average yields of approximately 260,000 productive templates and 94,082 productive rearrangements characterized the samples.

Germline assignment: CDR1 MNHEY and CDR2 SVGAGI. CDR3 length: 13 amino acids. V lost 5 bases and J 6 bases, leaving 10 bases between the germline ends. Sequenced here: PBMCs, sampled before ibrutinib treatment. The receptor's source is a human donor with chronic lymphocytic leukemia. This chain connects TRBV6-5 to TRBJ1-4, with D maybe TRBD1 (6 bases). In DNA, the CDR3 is TGTGCCAGCAGTAGGACAGCCGATGAAAAACTGTTTTTT. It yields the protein CASSRTADEKLFF.